A single sample is the source of the 21 T cell receptor beta chains below, sequenced in a study of cytomegalovirus exposure and HLA in healthy donors. The study ran its PCR with 60 Vbeta and 13 Jbeta primers. The protocol was immunoSEQ multiplex PCR, while the TCRdb copy is restricted to in-frame clones and leaves out a portion. The sample records over 150,000 clones, 65% to 90% being singletons. The sequenced sample was PBMCs. These receptors were collected from a girl aged 2 to 10 in good health and CMV-seropositive.

The chain's CDR3 is CASSQYSGTGVYGYTF. CDR3 sequence (DNA): TGTGCCAGCAGCCAATACTCCGGGACAGGGGTCTATGGCTACACCTTC. The rearrangement joins TRBV14 to TRBJ1-2; 10 bases map to TRBD1. The CDR3 consists of 16 residues. Germline CDR1 and CDR2: SGHDN and FVKESK. Unmatched junction bases numbered 7, after V lost 2 bases and J lost 4 bases.

The rearrangement joins TRBV4-1 to TRBJ2-3; D unclear. V lost 4 bases and J lost 0, with 14 bases in between. Per the germline V gene, CDR1 is MGHRA and CDR2 is YSYEKL. The CDR3 consists of 16 residues. CDR3 coding DNA: TGCGCCAGCAGCCTAGGCTTTGGCGGAAGCACAGATACGCAGTATTTT. Translated: CASSLGFGGSTDTQYF.

V gene TRBV15 combines with J gene TRBJ2-1, with D possibly TRBD2 on 7 matching bases. The length of the CDR3 is 15 residues. V was cut by 1 base and J by 6 bases, with 13 bases left in between. Germline V CDR1 and CDR2: LNHNV, YYDKDF (reference sequence). CDR3 sequence: CATSRVRGASNEQFF. Here the CDR3 DNA reads TGTGCCACCAGCAGAGTTCGGGGGGCCAGCAATGAGCAGTTCTTC.

The chain couples TRBV21-1 to TRBJ1-5; TRBD1, the table's D call, was not compared with the DNA. TRBV21-1 is a pseudogene segment. CDR3 length equals 16 residues. The CDR3 DNA is TGTGCCAGCAGCAAAGCGAAGGGGGCTAGCAATCAGCCCCAGCATTTT. Its protein is CASSKAKGASNQPQHF.

Here the CDR3 reads CASSEWLLIYEQYF. The CDR3 DNA sequence: TGTGCCAGCAGTGAATGGCTGCTGATCTACGAGCAGTACTTC. The chain joins TRBV6-4 to TRBJ2-7; D not resolved. Trimming removed 3 bases at V and 3 bases at J, with 12 bases between. The CDR3 totals 14 residues. CDR1 and CDR2 from the germline V gene are MRHNA and SNTAGT.

V is TRBV11-1 and J is TRBJ2-1; perhaps TRBD2 as D (5 bases). Trimming shortened V by 3 bases and J by 6 bases, and 18 bases separated the two germline ends. Germline values: CDR1 SGHAT, CDR2 FQDESV (reference sequence). The CDR3 runs to 16 residues. As DNA, the CDR3 is TGTGCCAGCAGCTTTTTTAAGGCCGAACTAGTCAATGAGCAGTTCTTC. It is translated as CASSFFKAELVNEQFF.

This chain links TRBV5-4 with TRBJ1-3, with D possibly matching TRBD1 (5 bases). The CDR3 runs to 14 residues. Germline V gives CDR1 SGHNT, CDR2 YYREEE (reference sequence). Trimming cost V 4 bases and J 0 bases, with 8 bases left between them. The CDR3 here is CASSLQASGNTIYF. The CDR3 region has the DNA TGTGCCAGCAGCCTACAGGCCTCTGGAAACACCATATATTTT.

This rearrangement joins TRBV19 to TRBJ2-2; D uncertain. Trimming stripped 7 bases from V and 7 bases from J, with 10 bases between. The CDR3 runs 12 residues. Germline CDR1 LNHDA, CDR2 SQIVND (reference sequence). The CDR3 protein is CASMFAGGELFF. The CDR3 DNA is TGTGCCAGTATGTTTGCAGGCGGGGAGCTGTTTTTT. Full variable domain (missing parts from reference TRBV19 and TRBJ2-2): DGGITQSPKYLFRKEGQNVTLSCEQNLNHDAMYWYRQDPGQGLRLIYYSQIVNDFQKGDIAEGYSVSREKKESFPLTVTSAQKNPTAFYLCASMFAGGELFFGEGSRLTVL.

This CDR3 reads CASSRPRGLPGELFF. The CDR3 region has the DNA TGTGCCAGCAGCAGGCCTAGGGGCCTGCCCGGGGAGCTGTTTTTT. The chain links TRBV21-1 to TRBJ2-2; TRBD1, the D gene given by the table, was not confirmed from the DNA. TRBV21-1 is termed a pseudogene. CDR3 length equals 15 residues.

Concerning this clone: A read error may produce the germline difference seen at one junction end. This CDR3 reads CASSPVPYDEQFF. The CDR3 DNA reads TGTGCCAGCAGCCCGGTCCCCTACGATGAGCAGTTCTTC. The V and J genes are TRBV7-6 and TRBJ2-1; no reliable D call. CDR3 length equals 13 residues. Germline values: CDR1 SGHVS, CDR2 FNYEAQ.

The chain employs TRBV4-2 and TRBJ2-1; D not resolved. The CDR3 covers 12 residues. Germline V gene lookup returns CDR1 LGHNA and CDR2 YNFKEQ. The V and J ends lost 2 bases and 3 bases respectively, with 2 bases between them. The CDR3 sequence is CASSQLYNEQFF. The CDR3 coding sequence is TGTGCCAGCAGCCAACTCTACAATGAGCAGTTCTTC.

V usage is TRBV6-5 and J usage is TRBJ2-1; the match to TRBD2 covers 14 bases. Germline CDR1 reads MNHEY; CDR2 reads SVGAGI. The V segment lost 10 bases and the J segment 7 bases; nucleotides outside the gene matches: 9. The CDR3 totals 15 residues. The CDR3 sequence is CATRTSGRRKNEQFF. The DNA for the CDR3 is TGTGCCACCAGGACTAGCGGGAGGAGAAAAAATGAGCAGTTCTTC.

The V gene is TRBV11-3, the J gene TRBJ2-1, with 15 bases aligning to TRBD2. This CDR3 spans 15 amino acids. Germline CDR1 and CDR2: SGHNT and YENEEA. Unmatched junction bases numbered 4, after V lost 5 bases and J lost 8 bases. The CDR3 region has the DNA TGTGCCAGCAGCCCGGGACTAGCGGGAGGCGATGAGCAGTTCTTC. Translating it yields CASSPGLAGGDEQFF.

J is TRBJ1-2 and V is TRBV28; 9 bases agree with TRBD1. The CDR3 has 14 residues. CDR1 is MDHEN, CDR2 SYDVKM, per germline. Trimming at V came to 5 bases and at J to 11 bases, leaving 12 bases not matched to a gene. CDR3 DNA: TGTGCCAGCAGTGCCCATAAACAGGGGGCGGGGTACACCTTC. It encodes CASSAHKQGAGYTF.

This clone came up a few times. The chain combines TRBV12-5 with TRBJ1-1; weak D call: TRBD1 (5 bases). The germline V gene encodes CDR1 LGHNT and CDR2 FRNRAP. There are 16 residues in the CDR3. Trimming removed 2 bases at V and 1 base at J, with 14 bases between. Here the CDR3 reads CASGLTHTTGNTEAFF. The CDR3 region has the DNA TGTGCTAGTGGTTTGACCCACACCACAGGGAACACTGAAGCTTTCTTT.

The chain links TRBV7-2 to TRBJ2-6; a weak D match, TRBD2 (6 bases). CDR3 length: 17 residues. V was shortened by 5 bases and J by 0 bases, with 14 bases between the two germline ends. CDR1 is SGHTA, CDR2 FQGNSA, per germline. The CDR3 loop reads CASSGGLRSSGANVLTF. CDR3 coding DNA: TGTGCCAGCAGCGGGGGGTTACGTAGCTCTGGGGCCAACGTCCTGACTTTC.

This sequence joins TRBV6-5 and TRBJ1-1; 11 positions match TRBD1. The V and J ends lost 4 bases and 5 bases, in that order; junction bases with no gene match: 6. CDR3 length: 15 amino acids. Germline V lookup: CDR1 MNHEY, CDR2 SVGAGI. CDR3 sequence (DNA): TGTGCCAGCAGTTCGGACAGGGGGCCTAGAACTGAAGCTTTCTTT. Its protein product is CASSSDRGPRTEAFF.

The DNA of the CDR3 is TGTGCCAGCAGCCAAGGGGCCGGGACATCATATGACGCCAAAAACATTCAGTACTTC. Protein sequence: CASSQGAGTSYDAKNIQYF. V is TRBV14 and J is TRBJ2-4, with D possibly TRBD1 on 6 matching bases. This CDR3 has 19 residues. Trimming took 1 base from V and 1 from J, leaving 20 bases between them. CDR1 and CDR2 from the germline V gene are SGHDN and FVKESK.

The V call is TRBV7-2, the J call TRBJ1-1; D call uncertain. Looked up from germline, CDR1 is SGHTA and CDR2 is FQGNSA. The CDR3 totals 15 residues. The V end lost 1 base, the J end lost 9 bases, and 18 bases lay between the germline ends. The CDR3 sequence is CASSLGPRGPGKAFF. CDR3 bases: TGTGCCAGCAGCTTAGGGCCCCGAGGGCCTGGGAAAGCTTTCTTT.

The V gene is TRBV2, the J gene TRBJ2-3, with a tentative D call TRBD1 (6 bases). The CDR3 covers 14 residues. Germline V gene lookup returns CDR1 SNHLY and CDR2 FYNNEI. V was shortened by 10 bases and J by 5 bases, with 19 bases between the two germline ends. The CDR3 spells CATRQDSLVDTQYF. For the CDR3, the DNA is TGTGCCACCCGCCAGGACAGCCTTGTAGATACGCAGTATTTT.

This chain uses TRBV7-9 with TRBJ1-3, with TRBD1 as a possible D gene (5 bases). Trimming took 5 bases from V and 4 from J, leaving 18 bases between them. Germline V CDR1 and CDR2: SEHNR, FQNEAQ (reference sequence). This CDR3 has 16 amino acids. The CDR3 here is CASSQAEGQGGNTIYF. CDR3 bases: TGTGCCAGCAGCCAAGCGGAGGGGCAAGGCGGAAACACCATATATTTT.